The 15 T cell receptor beta chains below come from one sample, sequenced in a study of cytomegalovirus exposure and HLA in healthy donors (dated by TCRdb to about 2017). Library preparation was by the immunoSEQ multiplex PCR assay. For the multiplex PCR, a mixture combining 60 forward primers for TCR Vbeta segments and 13 reverse primers for TCR Jbeta segments was used. In TCRdb, the immuneACCESS table is reduced to in-frame sequences with V and J assigned. These tables do not hold every clone; where another copy was compared, an unresolved V gene accounts for under half, and the others remain unexplained. Counted in this sample were roughly 200,000 clones; roughly 80% of them appeared once. 1.7% of the sample belongs to the ten largest clones. What was sequenced was PBMCs. All receptors derive from a woman aged 18-30 years in good health and CMV-seronegative.

The rearrangement uses TRBV18 and TRBJ2-1; 12 nucleotides line up with TRBD2. The length of the CDR3 is 17 residues. Germline V gene data show CDR1 as KGHSH and CDR2 as LQKENI. The junction had 10 bases not matched to a gene; V was cut back by 2 bases and J by 8 bases. The CDR3 loop is CASSPAPLAGGLYEQFF. The CDR3 nucleotides are TGTGCCAGCTCACCAGCCCCCCTAGCGGGAGGGCTCTATGAGCAGTTCTTC. Together with reference TRBV18 and TRBJ2-1, the CDR3 gives the full variable domain: NAGVMQNPRHLVRRRGQEARLRCSPMKGHSHVYWYRQLPEEGLKFMVYLQKENIIDESGMPKERFSAEFPKEGPSILRIQQVVRGDSAAYFCASSPAPLAGGLYEQFFGPGTRLTVL.

The chain carries TRBV19 and TRBJ1-1; the match to TRBD1 covers 7 bases. The germline V gene has CDR1 LNHDA and CDR2 SQIVND (reference sequence). V was pared by 5 bases and J by 6 bases, with 9 bases of the junction left unmatched. CDR3 length equals 14 residues. The CDR3 nucleotides are TGTGCCAGTAGTGTCTGGGACAGCCACGCTGAAGCTTTCTTT. Amino acids: CASSVWDSHAEAFF.

The rearrangement joins TRBV6-5 to TRBJ1-6; 8 bases align to TRBD1. With 5 bases clipped from V and 3 bases from J, the junction kept 3 bases outside the gene matches. The CDR3 is made up of 15 amino acids. Germline V gene lookup returns CDR1 MNHEY and CDR2 SVGAGI. CDR3 DNA: TGTGCCAGCAGTCATACAGGGGGCTATAATTCACCCCTCCACTTT. Amino acids: CASSHTGGYNSPLHF.

This chain connects TRBV15 to TRBJ1-5; 7 bases match TRBD1. Germline-derived CDR1 and CDR2 are LNHNV and YYDKDF (reference sequence). CDR3 size: 19 residues. V lost 0 bases, J lost 1 base, and 12 bases stayed unmatched. CDR3 residues: CATSRDTGDQQRSNQPQHF. CDR3 sequence (DNA): TGTGCCACCAGCAGAGACACAGGGGACCAGCAAAGGAGCAATCAGCCCCAGCATTTT.

The chain joins TRBV27 to TRBJ1-3; TRBD1 matches 7 bases. The germline CDR1 and CDR2 sequences are MNHEY and SMNVEV (reference sequence). The ends lost 5 bases at V and 4 bases at J; junction bases unmatched: 5. This CDR3 comprises 14 residues. The CDR3 nucleotides are TGTGCCAGCAGTAGAGGGGGACAGGGAAACACCATATATTTT. It specifies CASSRGGQGNTIYF.

The chain employs TRBV19 and TRBJ2-3; TRBD2 matches at 10 bases. V gave up 5 bases and J gave up 4 bases; unmatched junction bases: 12. Looked up from germline, CDR1 is LNHDA and CDR2 is SQIVND (reference sequence). This CDR3 comprises 17 residues. The CDR3 nucleotides read TGTGCCAGTAGTTCCGTCCGGGTAAGCGGGAGGGCAGATACGCAGTATTTT. This translates into CASSSVRVSGRADTQYF. Full variable domain (outside the CDR3, taken from reference TRBV19 and TRBJ2-3): DGGITQSPKYLFRKEGQNVTLSCEQNLNHDAMYWYRQDPGQGLRLIYYSQIVNDFQKGDIAEGYSVSREKKESFPLTVTSAQKNPTAFYLCASSSVRVSGRADTQYFGPGTRLTVL.

This chain joins TRBV27 and TRBJ2-1; D possibly corresponds to TRBD1 (5 bases). The CDR3 covers 15 residues. Germline V CDR1 and CDR2: MNHEY, SMNVEV (reference sequence). Trimming took off 3 bases at V and 0 bases at J, with 9 bases between the two ends. In DNA form, the CDR3 reads TGTGCCAGCAGTTTCGACAGACCCTCCTACAATGAGCAGTTCTTC. This sequence encodes CASSFDRPSYNEQFF.

This clone has just a few counts. The chain uses TRBV6-6 and TRBJ2-1, with 7 bases fitting TRBD1. Trimming removed 4 bases from V and 10 bases from J; junction bases left unmatched: 1. CDR3 size: 11 residues. The germline V gene has CDR1 MNHNY and CDR2 SVGAGI (reference sequence). The CDR3 region has the DNA TGTGCCAGCAGTTGGACAGGAGAGCAGTTCTTC. As protein: CASSWTGEQFF.

The rearrangement uses TRBV28 and TRBJ1-3; the match to TRBD1 covers 7 bases. J gave up 1 base and V 6 bases, and 9 bases lay outside the gene matches. The germline gives CDR1 MDHEN, CDR2 SYDVKM. The CDR3 spans 16 residues. The CDR3 region is CASSPGTEISGNTIYF. The CDR3 DNA reads as TGTGCCAGCAGCCCCGGGACAGAAATATCTGGAAACACCATATATTTT.

This clone was detected only a few times. V and J are TRBV11-2 and TRBJ2-1, with 11 bases aligning to TRBD2. The V gene end was trimmed by 5 bases and the J gene end by 10 bases; junction bases not matched to a gene: 10. CDR1 and CDR2 (germline): SGHAT, FQNNGV. The CDR3 consists of 15 residues. This chain's CDR3 is CASSRSPGTSGEQFF. In DNA form, the CDR3 reads TGTGCCAGCAGCCGAAGCCCCGGGACTAGCGGAGAGCAGTTCTTC.

J is TRBJ2-5 and V is TRBV27; 7 bases match TRBD1. The better agreement between TRBJ2-7 and the DNA end casts doubt on the J call. Per the germline V gene, CDR1 is MNHEY and CDR2 is SMNVEV (reference sequence). CDR3 length equals 14 residues. CDR3 in amino acids: CASSLEGARGEQYF. The CDR3 bases are TGTGCCAGCAGTCTAGAGGGGGCCAGGGGCGAGCAGTACTTC.

This rearrangement joins TRBV5-1 to TRBJ2-3, with 8 bases fitting TRBD1. Trimming removed 2 bases from V and 2 bases from J; junction bases left unmatched: 7. Germline assignment: CDR1 SGHRS and CDR2 YFSETQ. The length of the CDR3 is 16 residues. CDR3 region: CASSFSGTGPTDTQYF. The CDR3 DNA follows: TGCGCCAGCAGCTTCTCCGGGACAGGTCCCACAGATACGCAGTATTTT.

This clone has more than one count but fewer than ten. The CDR3 DNA reads as TGCGCCAGCAGTGCAGTGGTGGGCAGGGGGCTAGAGGGAGGGGTCACTGAAGCTTTCTTT. As protein: CASSAVVGRGLEGGVTEAFF. The genes are TRBV10-2 and TRBJ1-1, with TRBD1 matching 8 bases. This CDR3 has 20 amino acids. Germline V gives CDR1 WSHSY, CDR2 SAAADI. V trimming: 4 bases; J trimming: 4 bases; junction bases outside the gene matches: 23.

Regarding this clone: Other nucleotide sequences from this sample produce the same CDR3. The genes are TRBV28 and TRBJ1-1; TRBD1 is a possible D gene (5 bases). CDR1 is MDHEN, CDR2 SYDVKM, per germline. The CDR3 runs to 14 residues. V dropped 5 bases and J dropped 0 bases, with 10 bases sitting between them. CDR3 in DNA: TGTGCCAGCAGTCCCGGGGGGGTGAACACTGAAGCTTTCTTT. Its translation: CASSPGGVNTEAFF.

The V and J genes are TRBV4-2 and TRBJ2-5, with TRBD2 matching 10 bases. With 0 bases clipped from V and 7 bases from J, the junction kept 11 bases outside the gene matches. Germline V gene data show CDR1 as LGHNA and CDR2 as YNFKEQ. This CDR3 has 17 residues. The CDR3, as DNA: TGTGCCAGCAGCCAAGATCTTAGCGGGGGGACCCCAAGGACCCAGTACTTC. It specifies CASSQDLSGGTPRTQYF.